The 25 T cell receptor beta chains listed next were all sequenced from one sample in a study of T cells in Graves' hyperthyroidism and ophthalmopathy. Researchers amplified the TCR beta CDR3 regions from RNA transcripts. The primer set for the first-round RT-PCR of the TCR CDR3 was HTBI. TCRdb re-called the multiplex PCR reads through MiXCR, storing one row per CDR3 protein. In the table there are hundreds of thousands of distinct CDR3 sequences, approximately 15% of which are singletons. Sample: blood. The receptors shown here come from a woman aged 40-49 years with Graves' ophthalmopathy.

This clonotype was counted at least ten times. The rearrangement joins TRBV6-2 or TRBV6-3 to TRBJ2-4, with D perhaps matching TRBD2 (5 bases). V was cut by 6 bases and J by 0 bases, with 12 bases left in between. Germline V gene data show CDR1 as MNHEY and CDR2 as SVGEGT. This CDR3 is built from 15 residues. CDR3 in DNA: TGTGCCAGCAGGGATGGCGGGCTAGCCAAAAACATTCAGTACTTC. This sequence encodes CASRDGGLAKNIQYF.

This clonotype came up many times. The gene calls are TRBV28 and TRBJ2-7; 10 bases align to TRBD1. Looked up from germline, CDR1 is MDHEN and CDR2 is SYDVKM. The V and J ends lost 3 bases and 6 bases, in that order; junction bases with no gene match: 8. There are 15 residues in the CDR3. The CDR3: CASSFTDRGLGEQYF. DNA for the CDR3: TGTGCCAGCAGTTTTACCGACAGGGGGCTGGGCGAGCAGTACTTC.

This clonotype was observed many times. The gene calls are TRBV6-1 and TRBJ2-2; 11 bases are shared with TRBD2. J was trimmed by 14 bases and V by 5 bases; bases with no gene match: 10. This CDR3 is built from 14 residues. CDR1 and CDR2 from the germline V gene are MNHNS and SASEGT. The CDR3 nucleotides are TGTGCCAGCAGTCGCACCGCTAGCGGGAGGCTTCTGTTTTTT. It specifies CASSRTASGRLLFF.

V and J are TRBV28 and TRBJ2-5; 7 bases agree with TRBD2. Germline V lookup: CDR1 MDHEN, CDR2 SYDVKM. The length of the CDR3 is 16 residues. Unmatched junction bases numbered 9, after V lost 5 bases and J lost 0 bases. The CDR3 reads CASSRDAAGYQETQYF. The DNA of the CDR3 is TGTGCCAGCAGTCGCGATGCAGCGGGATACCAAGAGACCCAGTACTTC.

This clonotype appeared many times. The chain is built from TRBV12-3 or TRBV12-4 and TRBJ1-3; D is unclear. The CDR3 length is 17 residues. V was pared by 6 bases and J by 0 bases, with 18 bases between. The CDR3 DNA follows: TGTGCCAGCAGCCCCGAAACGACGGTGAACTCTGGAAACACCATATATTTT. Residues: CASSPETTVNSGNTIYF.

This clonotype has ten or more counts. This may stem from a read error, because a much larger clone lies one nucleotide away. CDR3 in amino acids: CASTKREEAYEQYF. For the CDR3, the DNA is TGTGCCAGCACCAAGCGGGAGGAAGCCTACGAGCAGTACTTC. The chain is built from TRBV6-2 or TRBV6-3 and TRBJ2-7, with TRBD2 identical over 9 bases. Germline loops: CDR1 MNHEY, CDR2 SVGEGT. CDR3 size: 14 residues. V lost 7 bases and J lost 2; bases outside the gene matches: 6.

There are a few counts of this clonotype. The V gene is TRBV20-1, the J gene TRBJ2-7; TRBD2 aligns across 9 bases. Germline V gene sequence: CDR1 DFQATT, CDR2 SNEGSKA (reference sequence). Trimming removed 0 bases from V and 2 bases from J; junction bases left unmatched: 5. The CDR3 totals 15 residues. CDR3 amino acids: CSARDLAGRPYEQYF. CDR3 nucleotides: TGCAGTGCTAGAGATCTAGCGGGAAGGCCCTACGAGCAGTACTTC.

This clonotype showed up many times. The V gene is TRBV25-1, the J gene TRBJ2-7, with 10 bases fitting TRBD1. The CDR3 loop spans 16 amino acids. The V gene's germline CDR1 is MGHDK and CDR2 SYGVNS. Trimming cost V 7 bases and J 4 bases; bases outside gene matches: 13. The CDR3 reads CASTLGQGEGRYEQYF. The CDR3 DNA sequence: TGTGCCAGCACTCTAGGACAGGGGGAAGGAAGATACGAGCAGTACTTC.

The table lists this clonotype with many counts. The chain is built from TRBV19 and TRBJ1-5, with D possibly being TRBD1 (5 bases). Germline values: CDR1 LNHDA, CDR2 SQIVND (reference sequence). Trimming removed 3 bases at V and 3 bases at J, with 9 bases between. The CDR3 extends over 14 amino acids. CDR3: CASSILQANQPQHF. The CDR3 DNA follows: TGTGCCAGTAGTATTTTACAGGCCAATCAGCCCCAGCATTTT. Looking up the rest from reference TRBV19 and TRBJ1-5 gives the full variable domain: DGGITQSPKYLFRKEGQNVTLSCEQNLNHDAMYWYRQDPGQGLRLIYYSQIVNDFQKGDIAEGYSVSREKKESFPLTVTSAQKNPTAFYLCASSILQANQPQHFGDGTRLSIL.

This clonotype occurred many times. The chain employs TRBV6-5 and TRBJ1-1; D is ambiguous. Germline V gene lookup returns CDR1 MNHEY and CDR2 SVGAGI. The V and J ends lost 6 bases and 6 bases respectively, with 11 bases between them. This CDR3 has 12 residues. The CDR3 loop reads CASRFLGPEAFF. CDR3 DNA sequence: TGTGCCAGCAGATTTCTTGGGCCTGAAGCTTTCTTT.

This clonotype was counted at least ten times. This sequence joins TRBV10-3 and TRBJ1-1; no reliable D call. V was shortened by 3 bases and J by 1 base, with 3 bases between the two germline ends. The germline V gene encodes CDR1 ENHRY and CDR2 SYGVKD. CDR3 size: 12 residues. The CDR3 bases are TGTGCCATCAGTGATAGGAACACTGAAGCTTTCTTT. Its translation is CAISDRNTEAFF.

This clonotype was counted ten times or more. The chain joins TRBV7-2 to TRBJ2-5, with TRBD2 identical over 14 bases. Per germline, CDR1 SGHTA and CDR2 FQGNSA. Trimming cost V 5 bases and J 5 bases; bases outside gene matches: 4. The CDR3 sequence is 15 residues long. CDR3 residues: CASSRGLAGVETQYF. Here the CDR3 DNA reads TGTGCCAGCAGCCGGGGACTAGCGGGAGTCGAGACCCAGTACTTC.

CDR3 sequence (DNA): TGTGCCAGCAGCCCTAATAGCGGGAGAGGTTCCTACGAGCAGTACTTC. As protein: CASSPNSGRGSYEQYF. The rearrangement links TRBV11-2 to TRBJ2-7, with 9 bases aligning to TRBD2. V was clipped by 5 bases and J by 1 base; unmatched bases: 9. The germline CDR1 and CDR2 sequences are SGHAT and FQNNGV. The CDR3 totals 16 residues.

This clonotype was seen at least ten times. This chain connects TRBV28 to TRBJ1-1, with no clear D. The CDR3 is 12 amino acids. Per the germline V gene, CDR1 is MDHEN and CDR2 is SYDVKM. Trimming cost V 1 base and J 10 bases, with 10 bases left between them. DNA for the CDR3: TGTGCCAGCAGTTTATTTGGCAGCGGAGCTTTCTTT. Translating it yields CASSLFGSGAFF.

This clonotype has at least ten counts. V and J are TRBV19 and TRBJ1-2, with 8 bases identical to TRBD1. From germline, CDR1 is LNHDA and CDR2 SQIVND (reference sequence). CDR3 length: 16 amino acids. Trimming took 9 bases from V and 2 from J; bases not matched to a gene: 14. As DNA, the CDR3 is TGTGCCAGAAAAGCTCCTACCGGGACAGGCAACTATGGCTACACCTTC. Protein: CARKAPTGTGNYGYTF.

As regards this clonotype: A much larger clone differs from this one at a single base, so this may be a read error. The V and J genes are TRBV11-1 and TRBJ1-5; D gene ambiguous. The V gene's germline CDR1 is SGHAT and CDR2 FQDESV (reference sequence). V shed 3 bases and J shed 1 base, with 4 bases lying between them. This CDR3 contains 13 residues. The CDR3 DNA is TGTGCCAGCAGCTTCTACAGCAATCAGCCCCAGCATTTT. Protein product: CASSFYSNQPQHF.

This clonotype was seen many times. This chain links TRBV20-1 with TRBJ2-7, with 10 nucleotides matching TRBD2. CDR3 length: 18 amino acids. The ends lost 0 bases at V and 2 bases at J; junction bases unmatched: 13. Germline-derived CDR1 and CDR2 are DFQATT and SNEGSKA (reference sequence). In DNA, the CDR3 is TGCAGTGCTAGAGATCAAGGTGCACTAGCGGGGCGGGCCTACGAGCAGTACTTC. This encodes CSARDQGALAGRAYEQYF.

This clonotype was detected many times. The rearrangement links TRBV2 to TRBJ1-5; no definite D call. Germline lookup yields CDR1 SNHLY and CDR2 FYNNEI. The ends were cut back, 6 bases at V and 0 bases at J, with 12 bases in the middle. This CDR3 is built from 15 residues. CDR3 sequence: CASSQYTCSNQPQHF. The CDR3 DNA sequence: TGTGCCAGCAGCCAATACACCTGTAGCAATCAGCCCCAGCATTTT.

J is TRBJ2-3 and V is TRBV6-1; no clear D gene. CDR1 and CDR2 from the germline V gene are MNHNS and SASEGT. The CDR3 covers 15 residues. V lost 1 base to trimming and J lost 6 bases, with 14 bases between them. The CDR3 nucleotides read TGTGCCAGCAGTGAAGTGGGATACCTCGTGGATACGCAGTATTTT. Protein product: CASSEVGYLVDTQYF.

This clonotype was seen ten or more times. The DNA for the CDR3 is TGTGCCAGCAGTGAAATACTAGCGGGAGGGGTAAATGAGCAGTTCTTC. This codes for CASSEILAGGVNEQFF. The chain carries TRBV6-1 and TRBJ2-1; 13 nucleotides match TRBD2. CDR3 size: 16 residues. Trimming cost V 2 bases and J 7 bases; bases outside gene matches: 5. Germline V lookup: CDR1 MNHNS, CDR2 SASEGT.

This clonotype was seen at least ten times. The rearrangement uses TRBV27 and TRBJ1-1, with a possible D match to TRBD1 (6 bases). The CDR3 covers 15 residues. Per germline, CDR1 MNHEY and CDR2 SMNVEV (reference sequence). Trimming removed 4 bases at V and 0 bases at J, with 12 bases between. CDR3 residues: CASSWRGSMNTEAFF. CDR3 DNA sequence: TGTGCCAGCAGTTGGAGGGGGTCCATGAACACTGAAGCTTTCTTT.

At least ten counts were recorded for this clonotype. The chain combines TRBV30 with TRBJ1-1; perhaps TRBD1 as D (5 bases). With 3 bases removed from V and 5 bases from J, the gap between germline ends came to 7 bases. Germline V lookup: CDR1 GTSNPN, CDR2 SVGIG (reference sequence). The CDR3 covers 11 residues. This CDR3 is CAWRQGTEAFF. For the CDR3, the DNA is TGTGCCTGGAGGCAGGGAACTGAAGCTTTCTTT.

This clonotype was detected ten times or more. The CDR3 region has the DNA TGTGCCAGCAGCCTACAGGGTAACACAGATACGCAGTATTTT. Translation: CASSLQGNTDTQYF. The chain combines TRBV7-2 with TRBJ2-3; D may be TRBD1 (6 bases). CDR3 size: 14 residues. V lost 5 bases, J lost 2 bases, and 11 bases lay in between. Per the germline V gene, CDR1 is SGHTA and CDR2 is FQGNSA.

This chain connects TRBV30 to TRBJ1-5, with D perhaps TRBD1 (6 bases). CDR3 size: 16 residues. Trimming took off 1 base at V and 0 bases at J, with 13 bases between the two ends. The germline gives CDR1 GTSNPN, CDR2 SVGIG (reference sequence). CDR3 residues: CAWSAKGGNSNQPQHF. CDR3 sequence (DNA): TGTGCCTGGAGTGCAAAGGGGGGGAATAGCAATCAGCCCCAGCATTTT.

This chain links TRBV28 with TRBJ2-7, with TRBD2 matching over 8 bases. Germline CDR1 reads MDHEN; CDR2 reads SYDVKM. The CDR3 has 14 amino acids. V trimming: 7 bases; J trimming: 2 bases; junction bases outside the gene matches: 7. The CDR3 is CASIPSGGAYEQYF. CDR3 coding DNA: TGTGCCAGCATTCCAAGCGGGGGAGCCTACGAGCAGTACTTC.